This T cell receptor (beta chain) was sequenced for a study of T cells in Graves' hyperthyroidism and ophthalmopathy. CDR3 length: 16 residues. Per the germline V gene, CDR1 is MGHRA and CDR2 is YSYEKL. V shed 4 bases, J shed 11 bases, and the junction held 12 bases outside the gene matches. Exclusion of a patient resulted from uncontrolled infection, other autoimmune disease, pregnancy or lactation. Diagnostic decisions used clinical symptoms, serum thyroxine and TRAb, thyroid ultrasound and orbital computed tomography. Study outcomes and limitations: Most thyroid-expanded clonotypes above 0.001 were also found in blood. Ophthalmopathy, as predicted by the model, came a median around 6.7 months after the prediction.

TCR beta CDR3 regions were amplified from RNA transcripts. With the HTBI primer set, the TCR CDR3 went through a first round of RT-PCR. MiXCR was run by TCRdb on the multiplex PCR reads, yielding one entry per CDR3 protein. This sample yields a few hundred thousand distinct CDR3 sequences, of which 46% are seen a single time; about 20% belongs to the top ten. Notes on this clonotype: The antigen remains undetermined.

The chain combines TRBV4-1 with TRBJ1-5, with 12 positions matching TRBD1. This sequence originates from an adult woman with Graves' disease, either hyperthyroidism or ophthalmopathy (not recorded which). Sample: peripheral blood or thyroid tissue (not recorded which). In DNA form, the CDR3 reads TGCGCCAGCAGCCGGGGGGGACAGGGGGCCGGAGAGACCCAGCATTTT. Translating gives CASSRGGQGAGETQHF.